This T cell receptor beta chain was identified in a study of blood T cell repertoires in COVID-19. Enrollees, about 18 to 95 years old, lived in 25 or so US areas. Within the 2 weeks before study entry, each person in the exposed group met a COVID-19 case. Original processing methods: Cell counts per sample came from amplifying reference gene primers. Profiling relied on immunoSEQ multiplex PCR, and the TCRdb table lists in-frame clones only, not all of them. V and J calls and clone size are as listed in that table; D and trimming were resolved from the DNA. The data hold some 320,000 clones, with 85% observed a single time. The germline V gene encodes CDR1 GTSNPN and CDR2 SVGIG (reference sequence). This CDR3 is 14 amino acids long. V lost 2 bases and J lost 4; bases outside the gene matches: 4.

The gene calls are TRBV30 and TRBJ1-4; 7 bases align to TRBD1. The receptor's source is a woman in her twenties or thirties who had been exposed to COVID-19. Sequences were obtained from PBMCs or T cells enriched from blood (not recorded which). The DNA of the CDR3 is TGTGCCTGGAGTCCGGACAGGTTTAATGAAAAACTGTTTTTT. Protein sequence: CAWSPDRFNEKLFF.